This T cell receptor beta chain emerged from a study of T cell changes during pregnancy in multiple sclerosis. TCRdb's table, derived via immunoSEQ multiplex PCR, lists solely in-frame clones and lacks some. The sample includes 25,000 to 35,000 clones, roughly nine tenths seen only once; the top ten take roughly 4%. V lost 5 bases and J 6 bases, leaving 19 bases between the germline ends. CDR3 size: 15 residues. Germline-derived CDR1 and CDR2 are MNHEY and SMNVEV (reference sequence). The receptor was isolated from a female donor with multiple sclerosis, enrolled in a pregnancy study. Sequencing was performed on CD8+ T cells from peripheral blood mononuclear cells, taken in the second trimester of pregnancy. The V and J genes are TRBV27 and TRBJ1-1; D perhaps matches TRBD1 (5 bases). Here the CDR3 reads CASSPYRRGGSEAFF. In DNA form, the CDR3 reads TGTGCCAGCAGTCCCTACAGGAGAGGAGGGTCTGAAGCTTTCTTT.